This T cell receptor beta chain was found in a study of T cells after yellow fever vaccination (dated 2019 in TCRdb). Broadly, across the study: The SMART-Seq v4 Ultra Low Input RNA kit was used to prepare libraries from fractions with low cell numbers. Blood was collected at multiple timepoints before and after primary and secondary immunization, and bulk PBMC replicates and cell subsets were isolated. Two healthy male donors, one aged 18 to 30 and one aged 30 to 40 years, made up the cohort. To track T-cell clones before and after primary and booster YFV17D yellow fever vaccination, bulk TCR alpha and beta repertoires were sequenced longitudinally.

Explained via the paper, the treatment or condition label denotes: live attenuated yellow fever vaccine strain. At each blood-draw timepoint, two biological replicates of bulk PBMCs were obtained. PBMCs were isolated from peripheral blood using a standard Ficoll-Paque protocol. RNA was extracted with TriZol from bulk PBMCs, CD4 and CD8 fractions, and dextramer-positive and dextramer-negative fractions. Overall study results and their limits: Compared with the primary T-cell response, the secondary T-cell response was weaker but faster, peaking on day 5 rather than day 15. Computational filtering was needed because FACS-sorted repertoires could contain abundant contaminating clonotypes from the bulk population. Because only a couple of donors were included in the study, the extent to which the findings can be generalized is limited. Most clones expanded after primary vaccination (almost 97% of CD4 and approximately 90% of CD8) were re-detected after the booster, suggesting that broad memory maintenance occurred. A small fraction of clonotypes showed up in both the CD4 and CD8 compartments, probably as a result of convergent recombination.

Comment on this clonotype: It lacks a known antigen. Per-base quality was not reported, and no clone a single base away is much larger than it.

TCR cDNA was synthesized by 5'RACE template switching, through which a universal primer site and unique molecular identifiers were introduced. Priming of cDNA synthesis was performed from both the TCR alpha and TCR beta constant segments. Library amplification used two PCR steps, and the second PCR step added sample barcodes and sequencing adapters. Libraries were sequenced on Illumina HiSeq 2500 (2x100 bp) or NovaSeq (2x150 bp). As for the authors' bioinformatics: MIGEC handled demultiplexing of reads and collapsing into UMI consensus sequences, while MiXCR performed V(D)J alignment. Clonotypes responding to the vaccine were identified with edgeR on replicate PBMC samples, with the criteria of FDR below 0.01 and a log2 fold change above 5 up to day 15. Bulk clonotypes were assigned CD4 or CD8 identity according to which sequenced CD4 or CD8 repertoire held them at higher abundance. TCRdb's own reprocessing of the public reads used fastp at Q25 and MiXCR and kept productive beta chains. CDR3 protein duplicates are merged, each entry listing the most common genes and DNA. The authors' filters were not applied to this entry. The table for this sample lists more than 350,000 distinct CDR3 sequences; roughly 10% of them were counted only once. The ten largest clones take up about 17% of the sample.

CDR3 length: 16 amino acids, cysteine to phenylalanine. Only CDR3 DNA is held: 48 bases, read in frame from base 1. The germline V gene (reference sequence) yields DFQATT for CDR1 and SNEGSKA for CDR2. Compared with germline, V lacks 1 base and J lacks 5 bases; bases without a gene match: 10. The V gene is TRBV20-1 and the J gene is TRBJ2-2, and 7 bases in between align with TRBD1. The TCR was taken from a man aged 18-30 years who received the YFV17D yellow fever vaccine. Sequencing used PBMCs, obtained on the day of the first yellow fever vaccination. The DNA is as follows: TGCAGTGCTAGAGTACGCGCACAGGGGATAACCGGGGAGCTGTTTTTT. Translated, this gives CSARVRAQGITGELFF.